This T cell receptor beta chain was found in a study of cytomegalovirus exposure and HLA in healthy donors. TCRdb's copy holds only in-frame clones and misses some; the assay was immunoSEQ multiplex PCR. The sample holds around 300,000 clones, around 85% seen once. The J segment lost 10 bases and the V segment lost 6 bases, leaving 12 bases of the junction unmatched. CDR3 length equals 14 residues. Germline V gene lookup returns CDR1 MNHEY and CDR2 SVGAGI. The sequencing sample was made of PBMCs. The TCR was taken from a young woman in good health and CMV-seronegative. This sequence joins TRBV6-5 and TRBJ1-1; the match to TRBD1 covers 9 bases. The CDR3 loop is CASSSNFDRGLAFF. The CDR3 bases are TGTGCCAGCAGCTCCAATTTTGACAGGGGGTTAGCTTTCTTT.